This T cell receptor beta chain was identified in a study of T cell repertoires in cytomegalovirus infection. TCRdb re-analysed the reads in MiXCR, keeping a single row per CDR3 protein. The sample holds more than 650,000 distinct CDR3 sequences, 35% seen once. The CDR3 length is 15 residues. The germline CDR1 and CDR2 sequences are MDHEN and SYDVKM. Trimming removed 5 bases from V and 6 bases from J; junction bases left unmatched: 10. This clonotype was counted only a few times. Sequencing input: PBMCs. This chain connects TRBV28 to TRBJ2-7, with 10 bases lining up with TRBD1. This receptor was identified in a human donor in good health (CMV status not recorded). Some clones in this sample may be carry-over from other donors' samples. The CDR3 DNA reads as TGTGCCAGCAGTCGAAGACAGGGGGCATCGGGCGAGCAGTACTTC. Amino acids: CASSRRQGASGEQYF.